The present T cell receptor (beta chain) was sequenced within a study of early T cells in non-severe SARS-CoV-2 infection. TCRdb reanalysed the 5' RACE reads using MiXCR and keeps one entry per CDR3 protein. The sample lists roughly 70,000 distinct CDR3 sequences, less than 15% occurring once. Germline V gene sequence: CDR1 ENHRY, CDR2 SYGVKD. Trimming cost V 8 bases and J 6 bases; bases outside gene matches: 10. The CDR3 runs 14 residues. This TCR was sampled from an adult who was a healthcare worker with PCR-confirmed SARS-CoV-2 infection or an uninfected control (not recorded which). The chain links TRBV10-3 to TRBJ2-7; 10 nucleotides align to TRBD1. Sequencing used whole blood. Here the CDR3 reads CAIGGQGGTTEQYF. DNA for the CDR3: TGTGCCATCGGAGGACAGGGGGGCACTACCGAGCAGTACTTC.